This TCR beta chain was retrieved from a study of Tregs in tolerant kidney transplant recipients (dated by TCRdb to between 2018 and 2020). Broadly, across the study: TCRbeta sequencing was used in the study to identify donor-specific regulatory T cells before combined kidney and bone marrow transplantation, and the identified cells were then tracked after transplant. Broader findings and caveats from the paper: Because the study included only a small number of patients, the results must be confirmed in larger populations and under other immunosuppression protocols. PCR primers changed over time for some patients, so nucleotide-level comparison across those patients' samples was not possible. The most biologically relevant and donor-specific TCRbeta repertoire appeared to be identified by expanding Tregs with activated donor B cells. Biological reproducibility was not directly addressed, though technical replication error appeared minimal. In tolerant patients, the expansion of donor-specific Tregs was greater than global Treg expansion, suggesting that the expansion was antigen-driven rather than nonspecific.

As concerns this clone: Its antigen remains undetermined. The input lacks base qualities; no much larger clone sits a single base away.

The transplants used related donors along with nonmyeloablative bone marrow transplantation, and in the human trials mixed chimerism was transient. Thawed PBMCs were FACS-sorted into unstimulated Tregs (CD4+CD25+CD127-), CD4+ non-Tregs (CD4+CD25-), CD4 cells and CD8 cells. The patients were 4 recipients of combined kidney and bone marrow transplants from the ITN036ST trial, and samples were available only from these trial subjects. Healthy control blood was processed by Ficoll density gradient to PBMCs and cryopreserved; patient PBMCs were collected before and after transplant. A distance of 5 bases separates the germline ends of V and J, which lose 1 base and 5 bases respectively. From the cysteine up to the phenylalanine, the CDR3 has a length of 12 residues. Kept here is only the CDR3 DNA, which spans 36 bases and is read in frame from base 1. In the germline V gene, CDR1 corresponds to SGHTA and CDR2 to FQGNSA.

Genomic DNA was extracted from sorted cells with the QIAGEN DNeasy Blood and Tissue Kit for TCRbeta CDR3 sequencing. High-throughput TCRbeta CDR3 sequencing, which included PCR amplification with bias correction and internal controls, was done commercially through immunoSEQ. Concerning the study's data processing: Unique productive TCRbeta sequences were defined by CDR3 nucleotide sequence where primers matched, otherwise by CDR3 amino acid sequence with Vbeta and Jbeta genes. To correct for sorting error, sequences found in more than one sorted population at a frequency ratio of 2:1 or less were discarded, and the remaining shared sequences were assigned to the population with the higher frequency. Donor-reactive sequences were defined as at least 5-fold expanded in CFSE-low cells versus unstimulated cells, with frequency of at least 0.01% in CFSE-low cells. Jensen-Shannon divergence calculated on the top 100 TCRbeta sequences ranked by frequency was used to measure repertoire divergence. When a sample had multiple sequencing runs, each run was corrected for sorting error separately and the runs were then pooled. TCRdb carries this immuneACCESS record with in-frame sequences only. Its versions omit some clonotypes, under half of them owing to an unresolved V gene in the studies checked, with the rest unexplained. V and J calls plus clone size are reproduced from that table; the DNA served to infer D and trimming. This sample has more than 90,000 clones in its table, and roughly 93% of those were observed once. Approximately 1.5% of the sample lies in the top ten.

The TCR comes from a human patient who received a combined kidney and bone marrow transplant. A transplant means some T cells may be of graft donor rather than patient origin. The chain couples TRBV7-2 to TRBJ1-1; the D gene identity is not certain. The sequenced sample was CD4+ T cells from blood (PBMCs), obtained 12 months after the transplant. CDR3 loop: CASSLGRTEAFF. The DNA is as follows: TGTGCCAGCAGCTTAGGGAGGACTGAAGCTTTCTTT.